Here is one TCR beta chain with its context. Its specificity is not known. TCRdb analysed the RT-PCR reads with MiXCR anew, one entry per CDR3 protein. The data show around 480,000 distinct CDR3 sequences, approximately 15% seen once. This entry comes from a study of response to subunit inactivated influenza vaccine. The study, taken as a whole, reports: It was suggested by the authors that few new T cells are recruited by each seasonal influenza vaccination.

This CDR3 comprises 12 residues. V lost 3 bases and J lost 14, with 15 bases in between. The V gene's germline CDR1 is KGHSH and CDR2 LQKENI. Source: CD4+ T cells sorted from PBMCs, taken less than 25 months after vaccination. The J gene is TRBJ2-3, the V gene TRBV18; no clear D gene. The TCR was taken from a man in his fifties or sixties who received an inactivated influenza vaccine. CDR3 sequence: CASSPQGPVRYF. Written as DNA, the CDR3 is TGTGCCAGCTCACCCCAAGGACCGGTTAGGTATTTT.